The 27 T cell receptor beta chains below all came from one sample that was sequenced in a study of blood T cells in healthy people across ages. A sample-barcoded 5' primer and a J-beta primer mix were used in a second PCR of roughly 7 to 11 cycles. A single record per CDR3 protein comes from TCRdb applying MiXCR to the 5' RACE reads. The sample has fewer than 750,000 distinct CDR3 sequences; 40% to 65% are singletons. The sequenced sample was blood. These receptors came from an elderly woman in good health.

This clonotype was counted ten times or more. This chain links TRBV11-2 with TRBJ2-3; no clear D gene. This CDR3 region has 13 residues. V lost 2 bases and J 2 bases, leaving 5 bases between the germline ends. Per the germline V gene, CDR1 is SGHAT and CDR2 is FQNNGV. The CDR3 spells CASSLQLTDTQYF. The DNA of the CDR3 is TGTGCCAGCAGCTTACAGCTCACAGATACGCAGTATTTT.

With respect to this clonotype: An end of the junction differs from the germline gene, which may be a read error. V gene TRBV3-1 combines with J gene TRBJ2-1; 7 bases are shared with TRBD1. This CDR3 is 16 amino acids long. Looked up from germline, CDR1 is LGHDT and CDR2 is YNNKEL (reference sequence). The CDR3 DNA follows: TGTGTCAGCAGCGGTACCGGGACAGATACCTACAATGAGCAGCTCTTC. It is translated as CVSSGTGTDTYNEQLF.

This clonotype was detected a few times. This may be a read error, as it is one base from a much larger clone. V usage is TRBV6-5 and J usage is TRBJ1-2; possible D gene TRBD1, 6 bases. Trimming stripped 8 bases from V and 5 bases from J, with 15 bases between. The CDR3 sequence is 13 residues long. The germline CDR1 and CDR2 sequences are MNHEY and SVGAGI. CDR3 in DNA: TGTGCCAGCGGGAGGGGCAGGGGATATGGCTACACCTTC. This gives the protein CASGRGRGYGYTF.

CDR3 nucleotide sequence: TGCGCCAGCAGCGTAGGGAGCGCCGGGGAGCTGTTTTTT. Its protein product is CASSVGSAGELFF. This chain links TRBV5-1 with TRBJ2-2; D perhaps matches TRBD2 (5 bases). This CDR3 has 13 amino acids. The V end was cut by 4 bases, the J end by 6 bases, with 10 bases between. From germline, CDR1 is SGHRS and CDR2 YFSETQ.

The chain links TRBV29-1 to TRBJ2-4, with D unclear. The J call is uncertain, as TRBJ2-7 better fits the DNA end. CDR3 size: 13 residues. CDR1 is SQVTM, CDR2 ANQGSEA, per germline. The CDR3 reads CSVESIVGYEQYF. Written as DNA, the CDR3 is TGCAGCGTTGAGTCGATCGTAGGTTACGAGCAGTACTTC.

The chain combines TRBV20-1 with TRBJ2-5, with D possibly being TRBD1 (6 bases). This CDR3 comprises 13 residues. Germline V gene lookup returns CDR1 DFQATT and CDR2 SNEGSKA (reference sequence). V was clipped by 2 bases and J by 5 bases, with 12 bases between them. The CDR3 is CSARTDSWETQYF. DNA of the CDR3: TGCAGTGCTAGAACGGACAGTTGGGAGACCCAGTACTTC.

The chain employs TRBV2 and TRBJ2-1; either TRBD1 or TRBD2 may supply D (5 bases each). The CDR3 spans 15 residues. V was shortened by 4 bases and J by 5 bases, with 15 bases between the two germline ends. Per the germline V gene, CDR1 is SNHLY and CDR2 is FYNNEI. This CDR3 is CASSGGRGFHNEQFF. The CDR3 DNA reads TGTGCCAGCAGTGGGGGCCGGGGCTTCCACAATGAGCAGTTCTTC.

This clonotype was found many times. The chain joins TRBV28 to TRBJ2-4; 9 positions agree with TRBD1. The CDR3 is 18 amino acids. Germline V lookup: CDR1 MDHEN, CDR2 SYDVKM. J was trimmed by 5 bases and V by 3 bases; bases with no gene match: 14. CDR3 protein: CASSFSRDRVKRQNIQYF. The DNA for the CDR3 is TGTGCCAGCAGTTTTAGTCGGGACAGGGTAAAACGCCAAAACATTCAGTACTTC. The full variable domain, rest sourced from reference TRBV28 and TRBJ2-4, is DVKVTQSSRYLVKRTGEKVFLECVQDMDHENMFWYRQDPGLGLRLIYFSYDVKMKEKGDIPEGYSVSREKKERFSLILESASTNQTSMYLCASSFSRDRVKRQNIQYFGAGTRLSVL.

Details on this clonotype: A much bigger clone sits one base away, suggesting this may be a read error. The V and J genes are TRBV4-1 and TRBJ2-5, with TRBD1 matching 7 bases. This CDR3 comprises 14 residues. The germline CDR1 and CDR2 sequences are MGHRA and YSYEKL. The CDR3: CVSSLQGPQETQYF. The CDR3 DNA is TGCGTCAGCAGCCTACAGGGGCCGCAAGAGACCCAGTACTTC.

The chain is built from TRBV4-3 and TRBJ2-7; 7 positions match TRBD2. V shed 1 base and J 4 bases; nucleotides not matched to a gene: 4. The CDR3 is 14 residues long. Germline assignment: CDR1 LGHNA and CDR2 YSLEER. The CDR3 DNA reads as TGCGCCAGCAGCCAAGGGACTAGAGATTACGAGCAGTACTTC. Protein: CASSQGTRDYEQYF.

This chain connects TRBV5-1 to TRBJ1-2; D possibly corresponds to TRBD1 (5 bases). CDR1 and CDR2 (germline): SGHRS, YFSETQ. The CDR3 has 15 residues. The V end was cut by 1 base, the J end by 4 bases, with 14 bases between. The CDR3 nucleotides are TGCGCCAGCAGCTTGCAGACCAGGGCTGCCTATGGCTACACCTTC. It is translated as CASSLQTRAAYGYTF.

With regard to this clonotype: This could be a read error, since a much larger clone is one nucleotide away. The chain combines TRBV7-9 with TRBJ2-1; 9 bases align to TRBD1. With the DNA end fitting TRBJ2-7 better, the J assignment may be wrong. The CDR3 is 15 residues long. Germline CDR1 reads SEHNR; CDR2 reads FQNEAQ (reference sequence). The CDR3, as DNA: TGTGCCAGCAGCTCCGGGACAGGGATTTACAATGAGCAGTACTTC. Amino acid sequence: CASSSGTGIYNEQYF.

The V and J genes are TRBV5-1 and TRBJ2-1; D might be TRBD1 (6 bases). The germline V and J ends were trimmed by 2 bases and 4 bases, with 16 bases remaining between them. The CDR3 length is 16 residues. CDR1 is SGHRS and CDR2 is YFSETQ in the germline V gene. The CDR3: CASSFQQGRRYNEQFF. The CDR3 region has the DNA TGCGCCAGCAGCTTCCAACAGGGTAGAAGGTACAATGAGCAGTTCTTC. Full variable domain (rest looked up from reference TRBV5-1 and TRBJ2-1): KAGVTQTPRYLIKTRGQQVTLSCSPISGHRSVSWYQQTPGQGLQFLFEYFSETQRNKGNFPGRFSGRQFSNSRSEMNVSTLELGDSALYLCASSFQQGRRYNEQFFGPGTRLTVL.

V gene TRBV7-9 combines with J gene TRBJ2-5; D ambiguous. V lost 1 base and J 2 bases, leaving 14 bases between the germline ends. CDR1 SEHNR and CDR2 FQNEAQ come from the germline V gene (reference sequence). The CDR3 length is 16 residues. CDR3 region: CASSLVLVRLQETQYF. The CDR3 nucleotides read TGTGCCAGCAGCTTAGTTTTGGTACGGTTACAAGAGACCCAGTACTTC.

This CDR3 is CACTQGGTEAFF. CDR3 in DNA: TGTGCCTGTACTCAGGGGGGCACTGAAGCTTTCTTT. The gene calls are TRBV30 and TRBJ1-1, with 7 bases lining up with TRBD1. J was trimmed by 4 bases and V by 6 bases; bases with no gene match: 5. The CDR3 has 12 residues. Germline-derived CDR1 and CDR2 are GTSNPN and SVGIG (reference sequence).

This clonotype was observed at least ten times. The chain uses TRBV2 and TRBJ2-1; no reliable D call. The ends were cut back, 4 bases at V and 9 bases at J, with 7 bases in the middle. CDR3 length: 11 residues. CDR1 and CDR2 (germline): SNHLY, FYNNEI. The CDR3 DNA follows: TGTGCCAGCAGTGGACGGAGTGAGCAGTTCTTC. Translation gives CASSGRSEQFF.

V gene TRBV25-1 combines with J gene TRBJ2-3; either TRBD1 or TRBD2 may fit D (6 bases each). Germline CDR1 MGHDK, CDR2 SYGVNS. Trimming cost V 5 bases and J 0 bases, with 18 bases left between them. This CDR3 spans 17 amino acids. CDR3 sequence (DNA): TGTGCCAGCAGTTTACGACTAGTGGGACATAGCACAGATACGCAGTATTTT. This sequence encodes CASSLRLVGHSTDTQYF.

The J gene is TRBJ2-7, the V gene TRBV7-2, with 7 bases that match TRBD2. CDR1 is SGHTA and CDR2 is FQGNSA in the germline V gene. The V segment lost 6 bases and the J segment 1 base; nucleotides outside the gene matches: 15. The CDR3 spans 17 residues. DNA for the CDR3: TGTGCCAGCAGACCGGGTGACAGCGGGGTGCCTTCCTACGAGCAGTACTTC. Amino acids: CASRPGDSGVPSYEQYF.

The J gene is TRBJ2-5, the V gene TRBV15; tentatively, D is TRBD2 (5 bases). The CDR3 is made up of 12 amino acids. Germline CDR1 LNHNV, CDR2 YYDKDF (reference sequence). The V end lost 5 bases, the J end lost 3 bases, and 7 bases lay between the germline ends. The CDR3 protein is CATSGGKETQYF. CDR3 nucleotide sequence: TGTGCCACCAGCGGAGGAAAAGAGACCCAGTACTTC.

The V gene is TRBV20-1, the J gene TRBJ1-5; D gene uncertain. The V gene's germline CDR1 is DFQATT and CDR2 SNEGSKA (reference sequence). The CDR3 extends over 14 amino acids. V lost 3 bases and J 3 bases, leaving 12 bases between the germline ends. The CDR3 loop reads CSARGAGFNQPQHF. The CDR3 DNA reads as TGCAGTGCTAGGGGAGCGGGATTCAATCAGCCCCAGCATTTT.

The V gene is TRBV14, the J gene TRBJ2-7; a weak D match, TRBD2 (6 bases). The ends were cut back, 5 bases at V and 3 bases at J, with 14 bases in the middle. The CDR3 extends over 14 amino acids. Germline CDR1 and CDR2: SGHDN and FVKESK. CDR3 loop: CASSAGLFFYEQYF. CDR3 nucleotide sequence: TGTGCCAGCAGCGCGGGACTCTTTTTCTACGAGCAGTACTTC.

This clonotype was seen only a few times. Germline is not matched at one junction end, which may reflect a read error. The chain uses TRBV5-1 and TRBJ1-2; TRBD1 is a possible D gene (5 bases). Germline lookup yields CDR1 SGHRS and CDR2 YFSETQ. The CDR3 length is 15 residues. CDR3 loop: CASSLGDGRRYGYTF. The CDR3 DNA is TGCGCCAGCAGTTTGGGGGACGGCCGGAGATATGGCTACACCTTC.

The table lists this clonotype with many counts. The chain recombines TRBV12-3 or TRBV12-4 with TRBJ2-7, with no clear D. This CDR3 contains 14 residues. V was shortened by 5 bases and J by 1 base, with 12 bases between the two germline ends. CDR3 nucleotide sequence: TGTGCCAGCAGTCCCCGCGCAGCATCCTACGAGCAGTACTTC. Its protein is CASSPRAASYEQYF.

Turning to this clonotype: A much larger clone differs from this one at a single base, so this may be a read error. V gene TRBV9 combines with J gene TRBJ2-3; perhaps TRBD2 as D (6 bases). The CDR3 has 14 residues. Germline CDR1 SGDLS, CDR2 YYNGEE. CDR3 nucleotides: TGTACCAGCAGCTACGGGGGTGTCGCAGATACGCAGTATTTT. Its protein product is CTSSYGGVADTQYF.

This sequence joins TRBV10-3 and TRBJ2-3, with D possibly being TRBD1 (6 bases). Deletions cut 6 bases from V and 2 bases from J, with 12 bases between. Germline-derived CDR1 and CDR2 are ENHRY and SYGVKD. The CDR3 runs 14 residues. The CDR3 DNA follows: TGTGCCATCAGGGGGGCATTCTCCACAGATACGCAGTATTTT. Translation gives CAIRGAFSTDTQYF.

Written as DNA, the CDR3 is TGTGCCAGCAGCCCGACAGGTCAGAGAAGGCAGCCCCAGCATTTT. Translating gives CASSPTGQRRQPQHF. The V call is TRBV7-2, the J call TRBJ1-5, with a weak D call TRBD1 (6 bases). V was trimmed by 5 bases and J by 7 bases, leaving 18 bases between them. Germline loops: CDR1 SGHTA, CDR2 FQGNSA. This CDR3 contains 15 residues.

This clonotype was counted between two and nine times. The chain is built from TRBV5-1 and TRBJ1-1; D remains ambiguous. The V end was cut by 3 bases, the J end by 2 bases, with 17 bases between. The CDR3 runs 16 residues. CDR1 and CDR2 (germline): SGHRS, YFSETQ. This CDR3 reads CASSSVTGVLNTEAFF. In DNA, the CDR3 is TGCGCCAGCAGCTCCGTGACCGGAGTTCTAAACACTGAAGCTTTCTTT.